The next 16 T cell receptor beta chains were all read from a single sample in a study of blood T cell repertoires in COVID-19. Profiled with immunoSEQ multiplex PCR; TCRdb holds only in-frame clones, not every one. The sample has some 190,000 clones; approximately 80% are singletons. The specimen sequenced was PBMCs or T cells enriched from blood (not recorded which). Every receptor here comes from a man aged 55 to 70 who had been exposed to COVID-19.

This chain links TRBV5-1 with TRBJ2-5; a possible D gene is TRBD2 (6 bases). Germline values: CDR1 SGHRS, CDR2 YFSETQ. This CDR3 contains 12 residues. Trimming shortened V by 2 bases and J by 8 bases, and 10 bases separated the two germline ends. The CDR3 region is CASSFGGPTQYF. CDR3 in DNA: TGCGCCAGCAGCTTTGGAGGGCCCACCCAGTACTTC.

The chain combines TRBV5-4 with TRBJ1-3, with 9 bases lining up with TRBD1. The length of the CDR3 is 15 residues. J lost 1 base, V lost 5 bases, and 4 bases had no gene match. Per germline, CDR1 SGHNT and CDR2 YYREEE (reference sequence). CDR3 sequence reads: CASRDRGASGNTIYF. CDR3 nucleotides: TGTGCCAGCAGGGACAGGGGAGCTTCTGGAAACACCATATATTTT.

Ten or more counts support this clone. The CDR3 coding sequence is TGTGCCAGTAGCCCGACAGGGTATCGTGAGCAGTTCTTC. As protein: CASSPTGYREQFF. The rearrangement joins TRBV19 to TRBJ2-1, with 7 bases fitting TRBD1. Germline CDR1 LNHDA, CDR2 SQIVND (reference sequence). The junction had 8 bases not matched to a gene; V was cut back by 6 bases and J by 9 bases. This CDR3 region has 13 residues.

The chain has TRBV27 and TRBJ1-1, with TRBD1 as a possible D gene (5 bases). The CDR3 has 15 amino acids. Germline V gene data show CDR1 as MNHEY and CDR2 as SMNVEV (reference sequence). Trimming removed 5 bases from V and 5 bases from J, with 18 bases in between. The CDR3 spells CASSHRRGSRTEAFF. The DNA for the CDR3 is TGTGCCAGCAGTCACCGGCGGGGCTCTCGGACTGAAGCTTTCTTT.

The chain combines TRBV5-1 with TRBJ1-5; TRBD1 aligns across 7 bases. CDR1 and CDR2 from the germline V gene are SGHRS and YFSETQ. Trimming took 4 bases from V and 7 from J; bases not matched to a gene: 11. The CDR3 sequence is 15 residues long. This CDR3 reads CASSEGGQFGQPQHF. CDR3 DNA sequence: TGCGCCAGCAGCGAAGGGGGACAGTTCGGACAGCCCCAGCATTTT.

The chain links TRBV5-1 to TRBJ1-1; tentatively, D is TRBD1 (5 bases). CDR1 is SGHRS and CDR2 is YFSETQ in the germline V gene. This CDR3 comprises 15 residues. Trimming left V 0 bases short and J 6 bases short, with 15 bases between. For the CDR3, the DNA is TGCGCCAGCAGCTTGGCCCCCCCAAGGGACTCTGAAGCTTTCTTT. Translated: CASSLAPPRDSEAFF.

This clone has ten or more counts. The V gene is TRBV18, the J gene TRBJ1-3, with 9 bases aligning to TRBD1. The CDR3 length is 15 residues. V was clipped by 4 bases and J by 6 bases; unmatched bases: 7. Per the germline V gene, CDR1 is KGHSH and CDR2 is LQKENI. Here the CDR3 reads CASSRSGQGSNTIYF. CDR3 in DNA: TGTGCCAGCTCACGATCCGGACAGGGGTCAAACACCATATATTTT.

This clone was counted only a few times. The chain links TRBV2 to TRBJ2-2, with 7 bases lining up with TRBD1. The CDR3 is made up of 14 amino acids. V shed 10 bases, J shed 0 bases, and the junction held 5 bases outside the gene matches. Germline V gene lookup returns CDR1 SNHLY and CDR2 FYNNEI. CDR3 nucleotides: TGTGCCACCATGGGACAGACGAACACCGGGGAGCTGTTTTTT. Translation gives CATMGQTNTGELFF.

The chain uses TRBV7-9 and TRBJ1-5; D might be TRBD1 (5 bases). Between the trimmed V and J ends, which lost 4 bases and 6 bases, there was a span of 16 bases. Germline V lookup: CDR1 SEHNR, CDR2 FQNEAQ (reference sequence). This CDR3 is 15 amino acids long. This CDR3 is CASSWGDGGSQPQHF. The DNA for the CDR3 is TGTGCCAGCAGCTGGGGGGACGGGGGGAGTCAGCCCCAGCATTTT. The whole variable domain, filled in from reference TRBV7-9 and TRBJ1-5, reads DTGVSQNPRHKITKRGQNVTFRCDPISEHNRLYWYRQTLGQGPEFLTYFQNEAQLEKSRLLSDRFSAERPKGSFSTLEIQRTEQGDSAMYLCASSWGDGGSQPQHFGDGTRLSIL.

About this clone itself: Distinct nucleotide sequences in the sample also encode this CDR3. The chain combines TRBV7-9 with TRBJ1-5, with D hard to call. This CDR3 region has 13 residues. Trimming took off 5 bases at V and 2 bases at J, with 7 bases between the two ends. CDR1 SEHNR and CDR2 FQNEAQ come from the germline V gene (reference sequence). The CDR3 DNA sequence: TGTGCCAGCAGCCCCGGGGGCAATCAGCCCCAGCATTTT. Translated, it gives CASSPGGNQPQHF. Using reference TRBV7-9 and TRBJ1-5 for the parts outside the CDR3, the full variable domain is DTGVSQNPRHKITKRGQNVTFRCDPISEHNRLYWYRQTLGQGPEFLTYFQNEAQLEKSRLLSDRFSAERPKGSFSTLEIQRTEQGDSAMYLCASSPGGNQPQHFGDGTRLSIL.

This rearrangement joins TRBV5-5 to TRBJ2-5; D may be TRBD1 (5 bases). V was shortened by 5 bases and J by 5 bases, with 16 bases between the two germline ends. The germline CDR1 and CDR2 sequences are SGHKS and YYEKEE (reference sequence). The CDR3 is made up of 14 amino acids. CDR3: CASSVEGEWETQYF. The CDR3 nucleotides read TGTGCCAGCAGTGTTGAAGGGGAATGGGAGACCCAGTACTTC.

This chain's CDR3 is CASSIASGAYNEQFF. The CDR3 DNA is TGTGCCAGTAGTATAGCTAGCGGGGCCTACAATGAGCAGTTCTTC. The chain uses TRBV19 and TRBJ2-1; 9 bases are a match to TRBD2. This CDR3 spans 15 amino acids. CDR1 and CDR2 from the germline V gene are LNHDA and SQIVND (reference sequence). V was clipped by 1 base and J by 2 bases; unmatched bases: 0. Drawing the rest from reference TRBV19 and TRBJ2-1, the complete variable domain is DGGITQSPKYLFRKEGQNVTLSCEQNLNHDAMYWYRQDPGQGLRLIYYSQIVNDFQKGDIAEGYSVSREKKESFPLTVTSAQKNPTAFYLCASSIASGAYNEQFFGPGTRLTVL.

The chain employs TRBV6-5 and TRBJ2-7, with a possible D match to TRBD1 (6 bases). With 3 bases removed from V and 3 bases from J, the gap between germline ends came to 9 bases. The CDR3 has 13 amino acids. Germline V CDR1 and CDR2: MNHEY, SVGAGI. CDR3 nucleotides: TGTGCCAGCAGTTATACAGGGAACTACGAGCAGTACTTC. This encodes CASSYTGNYEQYF.

The J gene is TRBJ2-1, the V gene TRBV4-3, with TRBD2 matching over 13 bases. Per the germline V gene, CDR1 is LGHNA and CDR2 is YSLEER. V was pared by 0 bases and J by 7 bases, with 0 bases of the junction left unmatched. The CDR3 runs to 15 residues. CDR3 in amino acids: CASSQEGLAGNEQFF. Here the CDR3 DNA reads TGCGCCAGCAGCCAAGAGGGACTAGCGGGAAATGAGCAGTTCTTC.

The chain joins TRBV25-1 to TRBJ2-5, with 8 bases that match TRBD2. Trimming cost V 6 bases and J 5 bases; bases outside gene matches: 5. The CDR3 runs 13 residues. From germline, CDR1 is MGHDK and CDR2 SYGVNS. The DNA for the CDR3 is TGTGCCAGCAGCTACCCGGGGGGGGAGACCCAGTACTTC. It is translated as CASSYPGGETQYF.

This chain uses TRBV24-1 with TRBJ2-3, with TRBD1 as a possible D gene (6 bases). Per germline, CDR1 KGHDR and CDR2 SFDVKD. The CDR3 is 13 amino acids. V lost 6 bases and J 4 bases, leaving 10 bases between the germline ends. CDR3 nucleotide sequence: TGTGCCACCAGTAACCCAGGGGCAGATACGCAGTATTTT. Translation: CATSNPGADTQYF.